These T cell receptor beta chains were read from a single sample in a study of glioma-infiltrating T cells. TCRdb itself ran the multiplex PCR reads through MiXCR, one entry per CDR3 protein. The data contain a few hundred thousand distinct CDR3 sequences, around 45% of them singletons. Specimen: glioma tissue, nonneoplastic brain tissue, or PBMCs (not recorded which). Receptors originate from a human donor with low-grade glioma or glioblastoma, undergoing nonglioma brain surgery, or in good health (not recorded which). CDR3s include the opening cysteine and the closing phenylalanine or tryptophan. A row's size may be missing; if present it is once, few, many or a size class.

TRBV27,TRBJ2-7,-,CASRWLADSYAQYF
TRBV6-5,TRBJ2-5,many,CASSYGWEEQETQYF
TRBV4-1,TRBJ2-1,-,CASSQDSSGIYNEQFF
TRBV28,TRBJ2-2,few,CAIPRVRGTNTGELFF
TRBV6-4,-,-,CASSRTSRAYNEQFF
TRBV14,TRBJ1-3,-,CASSQGVTSGNTIYF
TRBV15,TRBJ2-5,-,CATSNPGLETQYF
TRBV7-6,TRBJ2-1,few,CASSLEWKRKGNEQFF
TRBV27,TRBJ2-5,-,CASSLQGSTYLETQYF
TRBV7-2,TRBJ2-3,-,CASRLEGLAGAPGDTQYF
TRBV7-9,TRBJ1-1,-,CASSLGRDRGIEAFF
TRBV7-2,TRBJ2-2,many,CASSLDRGSGELFF
TRBV6-5,TRBJ2-7,-,CAISVFYERYF
TRBV20-1,TRBJ2-5,-,CSASRTAGGETQYF
TRBV20-1,TRBJ1-1,-,CSARALRGGPQPSEAFF
TRBV15,TRBJ1-1,many,CATSTITEGREAFF
TRBV12-3/TRBV12-4,TRBJ2-1,-,CASNHGTQYNEQFF
TRBV12-3/TRBV12-4,TRBJ2-3,few,CASSLDPRDTQYF
TRBV19,TRBJ1-1,-,CASSMHRGDEAFF
TRBV7-6,TRBJ2-1,few,CASSPLLGPYNEQFF
TRBV6-5,TRBJ2-7,many,CASSYEQGFYEQYF
TRBV20-1,TRBJ1-5,-,CSADPGGQVGWNQPQHF
TRBV6-9,TRBJ2-7,-,CASSLSRKGGWYEQYF
TRBV28,TRBJ2-2,-,CASSEYLTGELFF
TRBV6-6,TRBJ2-7,many,CASSYSYWNEQYF
TRBV28,TRBJ2-7,-,CASRWTSGPYEQYF
TRBV2,TRBJ2-2,once,CASSAVTGELFF
TRBV27,TRBJ2-1,-,CASGSSGSSYNEQFF
TRBV4-1,TRBJ2-7,-,CASSQVVGVEEQYF
TRBV2,TRBJ2-7,-,CASSDGSPELYEQYF
TRBV27,TRBJ2-1,-,CASSPGLGDEQFF
TRBV27,TRBJ1-1,-,CAGSLNYRGLKGQDTEAFF
TRBV2,TRBJ1-6,-,CASRFDMASSYKSPLHF
TRBV6-1,TRBJ2-3,few,CASTLDGVTDTQYF
TRBV7-8,TRBJ2-3,-,CASSLEPAQRTQYF
TRBV27,TRBJ2-7,many,CASSYGTGAYEQYF
TRBV28,TRBJ2-1,-,CASSFINEQFF